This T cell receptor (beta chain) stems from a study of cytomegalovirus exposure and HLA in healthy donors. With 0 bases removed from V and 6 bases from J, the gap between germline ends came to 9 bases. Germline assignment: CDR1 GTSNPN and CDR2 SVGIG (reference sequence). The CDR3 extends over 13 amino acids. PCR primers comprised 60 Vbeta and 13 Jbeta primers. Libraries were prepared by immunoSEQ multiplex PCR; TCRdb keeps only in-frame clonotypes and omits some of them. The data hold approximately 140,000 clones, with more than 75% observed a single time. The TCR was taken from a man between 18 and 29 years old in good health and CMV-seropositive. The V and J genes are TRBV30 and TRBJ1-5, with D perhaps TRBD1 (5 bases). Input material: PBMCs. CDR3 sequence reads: CAWSVQGVQPQHF. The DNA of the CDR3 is TGTGCCTGGAGTGTACAAGGGGTTCAGCCCCAGCATTTT.